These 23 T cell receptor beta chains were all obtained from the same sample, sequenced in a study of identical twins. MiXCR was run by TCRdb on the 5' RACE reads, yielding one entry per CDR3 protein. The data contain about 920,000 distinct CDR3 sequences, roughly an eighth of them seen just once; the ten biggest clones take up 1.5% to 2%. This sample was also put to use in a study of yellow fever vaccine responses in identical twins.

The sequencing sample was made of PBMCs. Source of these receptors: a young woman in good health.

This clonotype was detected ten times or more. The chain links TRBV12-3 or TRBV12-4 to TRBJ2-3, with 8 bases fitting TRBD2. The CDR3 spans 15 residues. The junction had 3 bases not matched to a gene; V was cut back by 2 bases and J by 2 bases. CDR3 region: CASSLRGGFTDTQYF. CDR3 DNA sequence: TGTGCCAGCAGTTTACGGGGGGGCTTCACAGATACGCAGTATTTT.

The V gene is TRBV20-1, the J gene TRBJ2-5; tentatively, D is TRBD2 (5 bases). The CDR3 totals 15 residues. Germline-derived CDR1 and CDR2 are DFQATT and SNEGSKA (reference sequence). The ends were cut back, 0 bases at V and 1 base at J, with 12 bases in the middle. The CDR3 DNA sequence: TGCAGTGCTAGAGATCGGGGTAGCTCCCAAGAGACCCAGTACTTC. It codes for CSARDRGSSQETQYF.

The CDR3 loop reads CASRKHGAYEQYV. For the CDR3, the DNA is TGTGCCAGCAGGAAACATGGCGCCTACGAGCAGTACGTC. V is TRBV2 and J is TRBJ2-7; D is ambiguous. Trimming stripped 6 bases from V and 2 bases from J, with 11 bases between. This CDR3 is built from 13 residues. Germline V gene sequence: CDR1 SNHLY, CDR2 FYNNEI.

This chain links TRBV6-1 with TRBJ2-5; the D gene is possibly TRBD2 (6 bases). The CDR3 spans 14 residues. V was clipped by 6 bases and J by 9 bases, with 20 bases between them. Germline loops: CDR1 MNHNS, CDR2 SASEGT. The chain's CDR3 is CASSPGLGTGAQYF. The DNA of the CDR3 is TGTGCCAGCAGCCCGGGCCTAGGGACTGGTGCCCAGTACTTC.

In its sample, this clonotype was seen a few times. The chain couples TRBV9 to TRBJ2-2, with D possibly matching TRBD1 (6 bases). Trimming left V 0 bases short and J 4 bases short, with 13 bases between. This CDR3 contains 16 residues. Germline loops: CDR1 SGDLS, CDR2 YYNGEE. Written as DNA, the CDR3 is TGTGCCAGCAGCGTAGAGCAGGGGATGATCACCGGGGAGCTGTTTTTT. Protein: CASSVEQGMITGELFF.

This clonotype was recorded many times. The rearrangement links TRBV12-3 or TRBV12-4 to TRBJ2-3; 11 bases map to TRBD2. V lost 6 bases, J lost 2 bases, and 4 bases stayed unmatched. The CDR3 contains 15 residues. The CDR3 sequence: CASRRLAGYTDTQYF. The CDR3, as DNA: TGTGCCAGCAGACGACTAGCGGGATACACAGATACGCAGTATTTT.

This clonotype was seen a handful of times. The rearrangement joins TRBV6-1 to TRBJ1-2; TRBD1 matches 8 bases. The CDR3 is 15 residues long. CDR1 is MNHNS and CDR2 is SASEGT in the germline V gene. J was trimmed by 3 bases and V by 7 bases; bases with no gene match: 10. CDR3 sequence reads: CASIKGQGLYYGYTF. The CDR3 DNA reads TGTGCCAGCATCAAAGGACAGGGACTTTACTATGGCTACACCTTC.

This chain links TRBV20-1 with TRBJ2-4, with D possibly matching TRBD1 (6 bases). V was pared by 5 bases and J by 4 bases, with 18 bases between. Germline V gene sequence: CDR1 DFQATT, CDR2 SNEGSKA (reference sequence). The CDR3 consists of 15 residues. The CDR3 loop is CSAGPPGVLKNIQYF. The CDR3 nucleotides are TGCAGTGCTGGTCCTCCAGGGGTACTGAAAAACATTCAGTACTTC.

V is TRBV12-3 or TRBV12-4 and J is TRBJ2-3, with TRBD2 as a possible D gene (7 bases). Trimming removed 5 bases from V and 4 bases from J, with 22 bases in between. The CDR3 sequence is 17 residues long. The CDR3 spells CASSLGGVGEGADTQYF. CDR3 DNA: TGTGCCAGCAGTCTAGGGGGTGTGGGGGAGGGCGCAGATACGCAGTATTTT.

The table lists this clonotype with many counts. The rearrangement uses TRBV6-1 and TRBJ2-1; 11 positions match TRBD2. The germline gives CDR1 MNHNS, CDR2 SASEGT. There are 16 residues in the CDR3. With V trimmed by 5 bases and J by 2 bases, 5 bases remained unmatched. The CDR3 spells CASSTLAGGPYNEQFF. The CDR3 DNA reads TGTGCCAGCAGTACCCTAGCGGGAGGTCCCTACAATGAGCAGTTCTTC.

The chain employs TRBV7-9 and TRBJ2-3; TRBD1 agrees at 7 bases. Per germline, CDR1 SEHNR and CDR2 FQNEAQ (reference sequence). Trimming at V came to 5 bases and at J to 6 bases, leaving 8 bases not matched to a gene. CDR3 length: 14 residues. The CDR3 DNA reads TGTGCCAGCAGCATCCAGACAGGGCAGGATACGCAGTATTTT. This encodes CASSIQTGQDTQYF.

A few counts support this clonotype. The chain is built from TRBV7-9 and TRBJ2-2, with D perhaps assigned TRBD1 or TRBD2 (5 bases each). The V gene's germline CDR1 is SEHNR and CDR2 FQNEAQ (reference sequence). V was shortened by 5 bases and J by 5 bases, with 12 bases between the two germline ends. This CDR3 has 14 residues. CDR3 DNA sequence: TGTGCCAGCAGCAAGGGGCCGGGGACCGGGGAGCTGTTTTTT. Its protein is CASSKGPGTGELFF.

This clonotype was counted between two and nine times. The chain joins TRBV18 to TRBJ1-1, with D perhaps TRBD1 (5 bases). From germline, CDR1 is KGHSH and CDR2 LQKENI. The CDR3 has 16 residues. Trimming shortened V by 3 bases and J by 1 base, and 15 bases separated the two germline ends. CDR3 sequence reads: CASSPPGRVSNTEAFF. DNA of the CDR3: TGTGCCAGCTCACCGCCGGGGCGTGTTTCGAACACTGAAGCTTTCTTT.

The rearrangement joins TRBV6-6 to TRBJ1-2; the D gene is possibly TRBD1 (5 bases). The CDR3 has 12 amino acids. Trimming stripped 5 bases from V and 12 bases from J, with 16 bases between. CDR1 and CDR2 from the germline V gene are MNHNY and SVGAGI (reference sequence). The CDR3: CASSPIEGNDTF. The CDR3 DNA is TGTGCCAGCAGTCCCATTGAGGGGAACGACACCTTC.

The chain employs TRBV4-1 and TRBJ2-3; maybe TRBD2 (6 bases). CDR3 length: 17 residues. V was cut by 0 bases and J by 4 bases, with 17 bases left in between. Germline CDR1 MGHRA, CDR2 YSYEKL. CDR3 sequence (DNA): TGCGCCAGCAGCCAAGAGGGGACTCCCGTCGGGGCAGATACGCAGTATTTT. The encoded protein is CASSQEGTPVGADTQYF.

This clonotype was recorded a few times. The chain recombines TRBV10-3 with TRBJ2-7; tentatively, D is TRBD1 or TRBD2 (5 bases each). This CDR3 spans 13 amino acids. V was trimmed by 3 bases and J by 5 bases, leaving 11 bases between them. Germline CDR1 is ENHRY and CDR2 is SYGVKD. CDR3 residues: CAISDGGDNEQYF. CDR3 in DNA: TGTGCCATCAGTGATGGGGGAGACAACGAGCAGTACTTC.

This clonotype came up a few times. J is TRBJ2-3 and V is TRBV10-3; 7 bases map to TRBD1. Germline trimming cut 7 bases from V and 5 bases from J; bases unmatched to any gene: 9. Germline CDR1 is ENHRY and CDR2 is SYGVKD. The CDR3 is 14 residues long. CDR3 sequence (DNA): TGTGCCATCACCAAGGACAGGCCCGGAGATACGCAGTATTTT. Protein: CAITKDRPGDTQYF.

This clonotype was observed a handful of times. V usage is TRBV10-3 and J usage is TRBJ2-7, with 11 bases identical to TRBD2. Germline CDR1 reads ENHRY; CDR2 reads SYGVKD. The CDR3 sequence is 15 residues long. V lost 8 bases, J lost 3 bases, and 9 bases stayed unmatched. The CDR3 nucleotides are TGTGCCATCGGTGCCGGGACTAGCGGCCGCTACGAGCAGTACTTC. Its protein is CAIGAGTSGRYEQYF.

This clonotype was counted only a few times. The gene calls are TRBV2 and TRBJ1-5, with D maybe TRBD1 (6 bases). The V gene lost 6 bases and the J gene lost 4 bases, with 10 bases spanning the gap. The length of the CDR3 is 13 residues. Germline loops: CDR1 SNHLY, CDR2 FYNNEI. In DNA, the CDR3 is TGTGCCAGCAGGGAACAGGGTAATCAGCCCCAGCATTTT. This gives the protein CASREQGNQPQHF.

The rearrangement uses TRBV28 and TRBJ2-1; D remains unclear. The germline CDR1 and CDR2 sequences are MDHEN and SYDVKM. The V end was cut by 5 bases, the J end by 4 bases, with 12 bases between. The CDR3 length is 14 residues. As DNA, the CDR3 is TGTGCCAGCAGTCCCGCGGTGGGGTACAATGAGCAGTTCTTC. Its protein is CASSPAVGYNEQFF.

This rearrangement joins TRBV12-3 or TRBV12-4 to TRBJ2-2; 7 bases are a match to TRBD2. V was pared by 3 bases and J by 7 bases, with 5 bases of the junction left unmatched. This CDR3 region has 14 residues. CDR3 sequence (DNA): TGTGCCAGCAGTTTGGGGGGGACCCTCGGGGAGCTGTTTTTT. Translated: CASSLGGTLGELFF.

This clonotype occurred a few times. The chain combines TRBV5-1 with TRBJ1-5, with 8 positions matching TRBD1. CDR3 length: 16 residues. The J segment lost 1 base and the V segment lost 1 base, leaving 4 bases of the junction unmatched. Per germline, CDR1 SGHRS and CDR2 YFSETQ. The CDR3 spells CASSLTGGASNQPQHF. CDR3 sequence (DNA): TGCGCCAGCAGCTTGACAGGGGGTGCGAGCAATCAGCCCCAGCATTTT.

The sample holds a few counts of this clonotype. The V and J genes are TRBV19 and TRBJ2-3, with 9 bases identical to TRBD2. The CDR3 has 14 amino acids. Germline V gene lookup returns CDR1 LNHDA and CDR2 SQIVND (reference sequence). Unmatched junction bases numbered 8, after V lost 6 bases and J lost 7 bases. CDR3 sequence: CASRDSGRVYTQYF. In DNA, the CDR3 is TGTGCCAGTAGGGATAGCGGGAGAGTCTATACGCAGTATTTT.